This passage covers 27 T cell receptor beta chains from one sample sequenced in a study of technical replicates of blood from a handful of donors. The assay was immunoSEQ multiplex PCR, and TCRdb's table has in-frame clones only and misses some. The sample includes fewer than 100,000 clones, approximately 96% of them seen just once. The material sequenced was T cells isolated from PBMCs. The receptors here all came from a human donor in good health.

The chain carries TRBV23-1 and TRBJ2-3, with TRBD2 as a possible D gene (5 bases). TRBV23-1 is assigned to the ORF class and has an uncertain function. Trimming cost V 0 bases and J 1 base, with 5 bases left between them. The CDR3 extends over 14 amino acids. The CDR3 DNA sequence: TGCGCCAGCAGTCAATCGAGGGGCACAGATACGCAGTATTTT. Residues: CASSQSRGTDTQYF.

This chain connects TRBV5-8 to TRBJ2-2; TRBD1 is a possible D gene (5 bases). V was shortened by 0 bases and J by 3 bases, with 15 bases between the two germline ends. Germline loops: CDR1 SGHTS, CDR2 YDEGEE. The CDR3 has 17 residues. The CDR3 DNA reads as TGTGCCAGCAGCTTGGTCCCTATAGACAGCTACACCGGGGAGCTGTTTTTT. It encodes CASSLVPIDSYTGELFF.

This clone was detected only once. The rearrangement uses TRBV6-6 and TRBJ2-3, with TRBD2 as a possible D gene (5 bases). The V gene's germline CDR1 is MNHNY and CDR2 SVGAGI (reference sequence). This CDR3 region has 13 residues. The V gene lost 8 bases and the J gene lost 4 bases, with 13 bases spanning the gap. The CDR3 is CASSGVPPDTQYF. CDR3 nucleotides: TGTGCCAGCTCCGGGGTTCCGCCAGATACGCAGTATTTT.

As DNA, the CDR3 is TGTGCCAGTAGTAAAAGGACAGGGATGGTGAATTCACCCCTCCACTTT. It specifies CASSKRTGMVNSPLHF. The rearrangement links TRBV19 to TRBJ1-6; the match to TRBD1 covers 8 bases. V dropped 4 bases and J dropped 7; count of bases not matched to a gene: 9. Germline V gives CDR1 LNHDA, CDR2 SQIVND (reference sequence). The CDR3 runs 16 residues.

The rearrangement links TRBV25-1 to TRBJ2-1, with 9 bases matching TRBD2. The CDR3 runs to 15 residues. Unmatched junction bases numbered 5, after V lost 4 bases and J lost 4 bases. The V gene's germline CDR1 is MGHDK and CDR2 SYGVNS. CDR3 DNA sequence: TGTGCCAGCAGTGCTCTAGCGGGGAAGTACAATGAGCAGTTCTTC. Translated, it gives CASSALAGKYNEQFF.

The gene calls are TRBV11-2 and TRBJ2-5; perhaps TRBD1 as D (6 bases). Trimming stripped 3 bases from V and 5 bases from J, with 13 bases between. This CDR3 is 14 amino acids long. Germline CDR1 is SGHAT and CDR2 is FQNNGV. The CDR3 nucleotides read TGTGCCAGCAGCTTTCCAGGGGCCGGGGAGACCCAGTACTTC. Its protein product is CASSFPGAGETQYF.

The CDR3 DNA reads TGCGCCAGCAGCTTGTTCGGGGATAATTCACCCCTCCACTTT. This gives the protein CASSLFGDNSPLHF. The chain recombines TRBV5-1 with TRBJ1-6; D gene uncertain. The CDR3 extends over 14 amino acids. The V and J ends lost 1 base and 5 bases respectively, with 7 bases between them. CDR1 is SGHRS and CDR2 is YFSETQ in the germline V gene.

The chain employs TRBV5-1 and TRBJ2-1, with a possible D match to TRBD1 (8 bases). Germline CDR1 SGHRS, CDR2 YFSETQ. There are 17 residues in the CDR3. The V end was cut by 0 bases, the J end by 4 bases, with 17 bases between. CDR3 nucleotide sequence: TGCGCCAGCAGCTTGGGCCGGGAGGACAGGGATTACAATGAGCAGTTCTTC. It encodes CASSLGREDRDYNEQFF.

J is TRBJ1-2 and V is TRBV9; D might be TRBD1 (5 bases). The CDR3 spans 12 residues. Germline CDR1 and CDR2: SGDLS and YYNGEE. V was cut by 2 bases and J by 7 bases, with 9 bases left in between. The CDR3 loop is CASSVDSSGYTF. CDR3 sequence (DNA): TGTGCCAGCAGCGTTGACAGTTCTGGCTACACCTTC. Using reference TRBV9 and TRBJ1-2 for the parts outside the CDR3, the full variable domain is DSGVTQTPKHLITATGQRVTLRCSPRSGDLSVYWYQQSLDQGLQFLIQYYNGEERAKGNILERFSAQQFPDLHSELNLSSLELGDSALYFCASSVDSSGYTFGSGTRLTVV.

This sequence joins TRBV6-5 and TRBJ2-2, with 10 bases that match TRBD2. This CDR3 comprises 15 residues. The germline V gene has CDR1 MNHEY and CDR2 SVGAGI. The V segment lost 2 bases and the J segment 5 bases; nucleotides outside the gene matches: 2. The CDR3 bases are TGTGCCAGCAGTTACAAACTAGCGGGAACCGGGGAGCTGTTTTTT. Its translation: CASSYKLAGTGELFF.

V usage is TRBV28 and J usage is TRBJ2-7, with a possible D match to TRBD1 (6 bases). Looked up from germline, CDR1 is MDHEN and CDR2 is SYDVKM. The V and J ends lost 5 bases and 1 base respectively, with 21 bases between them. The CDR3 has 17 amino acids. The CDR3 DNA is TGTGCCAGCAGTGCACCGGGGTTGTCCCAGGGGTCCTACGAGCAGTACTTC. Its translation: CASSAPGLSQGSYEQYF.

The chain is built from TRBV27 and TRBJ2-7; 7 nucleotides align to TRBD2. This CDR3 is built from 17 residues. Germline V gives CDR1 MNHEY, CDR2 SMNVEV (reference sequence). Losses at the gene ends were 5 bases for V and 5 bases for J; bases not matched to a gene: 18. For the CDR3, the DNA is TGTGCCAGCAGTCGGTGGGGCGGGAGTAGAGTGGCCGACGAGCAGTACTTC. Amino acids: CASSRWGGSRVADEQYF.

The CDR3 reads CASLAGTSTDTQYF. The CDR3 nucleotides read TGTGCCAGCCTAGCGGGGACTAGCACAGATACGCAGTATTTT. V gene TRBV6-1 combines with J gene TRBJ2-3; 9 bases match TRBD2. Trimming removed 8 bases from V and 0 bases from J; junction bases left unmatched: 3. The CDR3 extends over 14 amino acids. Looked up from germline, CDR1 is MNHNS and CDR2 is SASEGT.

CDR3 loop: CASSLFLLTGNTDTQYF. DNA of the CDR3: TGTGCCAGCAGCTTATTTTTACTCACGGGGAACACAGATACGCAGTATTTT. The rearrangement joins TRBV11-2 to TRBJ2-3; D is possibly TRBD2 (5 bases). This CDR3 contains 17 residues. Germline-derived CDR1 and CDR2 are SGHAT and FQNNGV. The germline V and J ends were trimmed by 2 bases and 2 bases, with 17 bases remaining between them. The entire variable domain, with the rest obtained from reference TRBV11-2 and TRBJ2-3, is as follows: EAGVAQSPRYKIIEKRQSVAFWCNPISGHATLYWYQQILGQGPKLLIQFQNNGVVDDSQLPKDRFSAERLKGVDSTLKIQPAKLEDSAVYLCASSLFLLTGNTDTQYFGPGTRLTVL.

V and J are TRBV2 and TRBJ2-1; no definite D call. CDR1 and CDR2 from the germline V gene are SNHLY and FYNNEI. The CDR3 runs 13 residues. V was trimmed by 3 bases and J by 8 bases, leaving 11 bases between them. This chain's CDR3 is CASSERVMHEQFF. In nucleotides, the CDR3 is TGTGCCAGCAGTGAGAGAGTGATGCATGAGCAGTTCTTC.

The chain recombines TRBV7-8 with TRBJ2-1; 10 bases line up with TRBD2. V lost 0 bases, J lost 3 bases, and 5 bases stayed unmatched. This CDR3 spans 17 amino acids. Per the germline V gene, CDR1 is SGHVS and CDR2 is FQNEAQ. The CDR3 reads CASSLAASGRIYNEQFF. The CDR3 DNA sequence: TGTGCCAGCAGCTTAGCGGCTAGCGGGAGAATCTACAATGAGCAGTTCTTC.

The genes are TRBV5-8 and TRBJ2-1, with a tentative D call TRBD2 (6 bases). Trimming pared 5 bases from V and 4 bases from J, leaving 19 bases between. The CDR3 contains 16 residues. Germline CDR1 reads SGHTS; CDR2 reads YDEGEE. The CDR3: CASRTPRDSGYNEQFF. CDR3 in DNA: TGTGCCAGCAGAACCCCGCGGGACTCTGGTTACAATGAGCAGTTCTTC.

The J gene is TRBJ2-5, the V gene TRBV6-6, with 7 bases aligning to TRBD2. Germline V gene sequence: CDR1 MNHNY, CDR2 SVGAGI (reference sequence). The CDR3 has 16 residues. Unmatched junction bases numbered 10, after V lost 2 bases and J lost 4 bases. CDR3 DNA: TGTGCCAGCAGTTACCCACTAGCGACCGGAGGAGAGACCCAGTACTTC. Its protein is CASSYPLATGGETQYF.

V gene TRBV19 combines with J gene TRBJ2-5, with 9 bases matching TRBD1. The CDR3 covers 17 residues. Germline-derived CDR1 and CDR2 are LNHDA and SQIVND (reference sequence). With 5 bases clipped from V and 4 bases from J, the junction kept 14 bases outside the gene matches. Here the CDR3 reads CASSPYLQQGASETQYF. CDR3 coding DNA: TGTGCCAGTAGTCCTTACCTACAACAGGGGGCATCAGAGACCCAGTACTTC.

This clone was seen only once. The chain links TRBV11-2 to TRBJ1-5; no reliable D call. This CDR3 is 15 amino acids long. V was pared by 5 bases and J by 2 bases, with 13 bases between. Germline values: CDR1 SGHAT, CDR2 FQNNGV. CDR3: CASSAEGVGNQPQHF. The DNA of the CDR3 is TGTGCCAGCAGCGCCGAGGGTGTCGGCAATCAGCCCCAGCATTTT.

The chain recombines TRBV28 with TRBJ2-7; 7 bases align to TRBD1. The CDR3 spans 16 residues. Germline V gives CDR1 MDHEN, CDR2 SYDVKM. Trimming at V came to 2 bases and at J to 7 bases, leaving 14 bases not matched to a gene. As DNA, the CDR3 is TGTGCCAGCAGTTTAGCCCCATCCCAACAGGGGAAGGAGCAGTACTTC. Translation: CASSLAPSQQGKEQYF.

The J gene is TRBJ2-7, the V gene TRBV13; TRBD2 matches at 8 bases. The CDR3 sequence is 14 residues long. CDR1 is PRHDT and CDR2 is FYEKMQ in the germline V gene (reference sequence). The V segment lost 0 bases and the J segment 2 bases; nucleotides outside the gene matches: 0. The CDR3 is CASSLGLAAYEQYF. The DNA of the CDR3 is TGTGCCAGCAGCTTAGGACTAGCGGCCTACGAGCAGTACTTC.

The chain carries TRBV10-2 and TRBJ1-6; possibly TRBD1 for D (5 bases). The germline CDR1 and CDR2 sequences are WSHSY and SAAADI. The CDR3 contains 15 residues. V gave up 6 bases and J gave up 7 bases, with 16 bases separating them. DNA of the CDR3: TGCGCCAGCAGCCCAGGGTTGGGCGACAATTCACCCCTCCACTTT. Translating gives CASSPGLGDNSPLHF.

CDR3 loop: CASRHRAGEQYF. The CDR3 coding sequence is TGTGCCAGTAGACACCGAGCCGGGGAGCAGTACTTC. The chain has TRBV19 and TRBJ2-7; D is undetermined. The CDR3 totals 12 residues. V lost 6 bases and J lost 7, with 13 bases in between. CDR1 and CDR2 (germline): LNHDA, SQIVND (reference sequence).

J is TRBJ2-2 and V is TRBV5-8; 9 bases are a match to TRBD2. V lost 0 bases, J lost 4 bases, and 13 bases stayed unmatched. CDR1 and CDR2 (germline): SGHTS, YDEGEE. The CDR3 has 19 residues. The CDR3 bases are TGTGCCAGCAGCTTGGTGGCTAGCGGGGCCTGGGGTGGCACCGGGGAGCTGTTTTTT. This codes for CASSLVASGAWGGTGELFF.

This chain uses TRBV2 with TRBJ2-3; 8 positions agree with TRBD1. The CDR3 contains 16 residues. The germline gives CDR1 SNHLY, CDR2 FYNNEI. CDR3 protein: CAGADGRGPGTDTQYF. CDR3 in DNA: TGTGCGGGAGCGGATGGCAGGGGGCCGGGGACAGATACGCAGTATTTT.

The rearrangement joins TRBV11-3 to TRBJ1-4; unclear D gene. This CDR3 is built from 16 residues. CDR1 is SGHNT and CDR2 is YENEEA in the germline V gene. The V gene lost 3 bases and the J gene lost 5 bases, with 16 bases spanning the gap. CDR3 nucleotides: TGTGCCAGCAGCTTGTCAACCCCAGAGGAAAATGAAAAACTGTTTTTT. As protein: CASSLSTPEENEKLFF.